This TCR beta chain was observed in a study of regulatory T cells in long-lasting Graves disease listed by TCRdb under 2021. Describing the broader study: Newly diagnosed Graves' disease patients had taken antithyroid drugs for less than 3 months. Patients with persistent Graves' disease were compared with patients with newly diagnosed Graves' disease using TCR sequencing and RNA sequencing of peripheral blood. The study was conducted in China and was registered as a clinical trial. A total of around 35 samples were covered by TCR sequencing, comprising roughly 13 persistent and around 20 newly diagnosed Graves' disease patients. Summary of the overall study and its limitations: The authors noted that the small sample size was a limitation that may lower accuracy. Compared with newly diagnosed patients, persistent Graves' disease patients had lower TCR Shannon entropy and fewer highly expanded clones, which suggests clonal expansion. Persistent disease showed preferential use of TRBV28, TRBJ1-2 and TRBJ2-5, whereas newly diagnosed disease favored TRBV20-1 and TRBJ2-1. Patients with persistent disease shared more public clonotypes (approximately 2,500) than newly diagnosed patients did (approximately 990). Only the TCR beta chain was sequenced and analyzed. Only peripheral blood was studied, because thyroid tissue, the primary lesion, was inaccessible.

CDR1 and CDR2 were assigned from the germline V gene (reference sequence) as SEHNR and FQNEAQ. The CDR3, cysteine through phenylalanine, is 16 amino acids long. The read is trimmed to its CDR3 DNA, 48 bases read in frame from base 1. V trim: 4 bases; J trim: 7 bases; unmatched bases: 11. The protocol used for the library was multiplex PCR. Sequenced using an Illumina HiSeq 4000. CDR3 regions were amplified by Arm-PCR with iRepertoire HTBI primers to construct TCR beta libraries. Before sequencing, the PCR products went through gel purification. As for how the authors treated the data: Gene usage analysis of CDR3 amino acid clonotypes used the roughly 62 TRBV and 14 to 15 TRBJ segments found across samples. COPE and FqMerger were used to merge filtered high-quality paired reads into contigs. BLAST was used to align contigs to the IMGT TRBV, TRBD and TRBJ reference genes, and CDR3 was defined following IMGT. Clonotypes above 0.1% frequency were classified as highly expanded clones. Shannon entropy was used to measure repertoire diversity, and the Gini coefficient was used to measure V-J evenness. Clonotypes shared by more than one individual were considered public. Using fastp at Q25 and MiXCR, TCRdb reprocessed the public reads and kept productive beta chains. Rows merge per CDR3 protein into single entries with the most common DNA and genes. It is TCRdb's table, rather than the study itself, that gives the V and J calls and clone size. The sample table records about 370,000 distinct CDR3 sequences; 15% to 17% of these occur just once. The top ten hold 22% of the sample.

The intended sense of this specimen's time point label: newly diagnosed GD, antithyroid drugs for less than 3 months. For both TCR sequencing and RNA sequencing, RNA was extracted from PBMCs in TRIzol. The diagnosis of Graves' disease followed American Thyroid Association guidelines. Patients for the study were recruited at an endocrinology department in Xi'an, China. Each patient gave approximately 10 milliliters of peripheral blood, collected in an EDTA anticoagulant tube. PBMCs were isolated by Ficoll Paque Plus density gradient separation without further T cell sorting. An Agilent 2100 Bioanalyzer and agarose gel were used to check RNA quality, while a NanoDrop 2000 measured RNA concentration. This clonotype showed up many times. This clone's antigen is unknown. It has no much larger one-base neighbor in the sample; base qualities were not kept.

The sequence joins TRBV7-9 to TRBJ1-5; 9 bases in between match TRBD1. The sample here was peripheral blood mononuclear cells (PBMCs), taken at new diagnosis, from a patient treated with antithyroid drugs. The clonotype was recovered from a female donor with Graves disease. The CDR3 region: CASSSTGQGPGQPQHF. The nucleotide sequence reads TGTGCCAGCAGCTCAACGGGACAGGGTCCCGGGCAGCCCCAGCATTTT.